The clone carrying this T cell receptor beta chain has just a few counts. This may stem from a read error, because a much larger clone lies one nucleotide away. Amplified TCR beta CDR3 regions derived from RNA transcripts. First-round RT-PCR with HTBI primers amplified the TCR CDR3 region. Each CDR3 protein gets one entry after TCRdb re-called the multiplex PCR reads with MiXCR. The repertoire holds some 510,000 distinct CDR3 sequences, more than 20% seen once, with about 26% in the top ten. The sample belongs to a study of T cells in Graves' hyperthyroidism and ophthalmopathy. There are 15 residues in the CDR3.

The TCR sequence derives from a young man with Graves' hyperthyroidism. The rearrangement uses TRBV12-3 or TRBV12-4 and TRBJ2-4; no firm D call. Sequencing was done on a sample of blood. Written as DNA, the CDR3 is TGTGCCACCTCAGATGACACATTTGCCAAAAACATTAAGTACTTC. Protein sequence: CATSDDTFAKNIKYF.